Here is one T cell receptor (beta chain) with its context. The CDR3 is made up of 13 amino acids. From germline, CDR1 is LNHDA and CDR2 SQIVND (reference sequence). V was clipped by 5 bases and J by 7 bases, with 11 bases between them. The data belong to a study of glioma-infiltrating T cells after dendritic cell vaccination. Assay used: immunoSEQ multiplex PCR; TCRdb lists only in-frame clones, some missing. The data contain around 100,000 clones, about four fifths of them singletons. The clonotype originates from a human donor with glioblastoma. The chain recombines TRBV19 with TRBJ1-4; D is uncertain. Sequenced material: blood, taken before dendritic cell vaccination. The CDR3 here is CASSVGGGEKLFF. In DNA, the CDR3 is TGTGCCAGTAGTGTGGGAGGTGGTGAAAAACTGTTTTTT.